This T cell receptor beta chain stems from a study of cytomegalovirus exposure and HLA in healthy donors. Study outcomes and limitations: Among CMV-associated TCR beta chains, most appeared HLA-restricted in a later analysis.

For this clone: The antigen remains unidentified.

Primers included in the PCR were 60 Vbeta and 13 Jbeta primers. Profiled with immunoSEQ multiplex PCR; TCRdb holds only in-frame clones, not every one. The table records around 200,000 clones, under 85% of them present only once. V was pared by 0 bases and J by 5 bases, with 7 bases of the junction left unmatched. Looked up from germline, CDR1 is SGHNT and CDR2 is YYREEE (reference sequence). This CDR3 is 16 amino acids long. The genes are TRBV5-4 and TRBJ1-1; 10 bases line up with TRBD1. The specimen was PBMCs. The clonotype was recovered from a man aged 50 or older in good health and CMV-seronegative. The CDR3 DNA reads TGTGCCAGCAGCTTGGCCTGGACAGGGGGATGGACTGAAGCTTTCTTT. This sequence encodes CASSLAWTGGWTEAFF.